Following are 3 T cell receptor beta chains from one sample sequenced in a study of blood T cells in healthy people across ages. The authors ran a second PCR of roughly 6 to 12 cycles using a sample-barcoded 5' primer and a J-beta primer mix. TCRdb called the 5' RACE reads again in MiXCR, with one record for every CDR3 protein. The sample lists about 640,000 distinct CDR3 sequences; roughly 50% were seen once. Specimen: blood. These receptors were taken from a man in his 60s in good health.

The chain has TRBV2 and TRBJ2-3; D may correspond to TRBD1 or TRBD2 (5 bases each). There are 14 residues in the CDR3. Trimming took off 3 bases at V and 5 bases at J, with 12 bases between the two ends. Per germline, CDR1 SNHLY and CDR2 FYNNEI. In DNA, the CDR3 is TGTGCCAGCAGTGACTCGTGGGGGATAGATACGCAGTATTTT. Translating it yields CASSDSWGIDTQYF.

This clonotype was found once. The chain has TRBV12-3 or TRBV12-4 and TRBJ2-3, with 8 bases that match TRBD2. The J segment lost 0 bases and the V segment lost 6 bases, leaving 2 bases of the junction unmatched. The CDR3 runs 14 residues. The CDR3 DNA sequence: TGTGCCAGCAGCACTAGCGGCAGCACAGATACGCAGTATTTT. This gives the protein CASSTSGSTDTQYF.

The gene calls are TRBV24-1 and TRBJ1-6; the match to TRBD1 covers 7 bases. CDR1 and CDR2 (germline): KGHDR, SFDVKD. J lost 7 bases, V lost 4 bases, and 3 bases had no gene match. The CDR3 extends over 14 amino acids. CDR3 region: CATSETGINSPLHF. The CDR3, as DNA: TGTGCCACCAGTGAGACAGGGATAAATTCACCCCTCCACTTT.